This TCR beta chain was captured by sequencing in a study of blood T cell repertoires in COVID-19. J lost 1 base, V lost 6 bases, and 3 bases had no gene match. The CDR3 covers 15 residues. Per germline, CDR1 MDHEN and CDR2 SYDVKM. This table comes from immunoSEQ multiplex PCR, and its TCRdb copy is limited to in-frame clones, with some not included. The sample gives under 300,000 clones, around 90% of which show up once; over 2% is in the top ten. The sequence came from a woman aged 60-75 years in a cohort exposed to, infected with or recovered from COVID-19 (not recorded which). Sequenced sample: PBMCs or T cells enriched from blood (not recorded which). The chain uses TRBV28 and TRBJ2-7, with 13 bases aligning to TRBD2. CDR3 DNA sequence: TGTGCCAGCAGACTAGCGGGAGGGGGTTCCTACGAGCAGTACTTC. Translated: CASRLAGGGSYEQYF.